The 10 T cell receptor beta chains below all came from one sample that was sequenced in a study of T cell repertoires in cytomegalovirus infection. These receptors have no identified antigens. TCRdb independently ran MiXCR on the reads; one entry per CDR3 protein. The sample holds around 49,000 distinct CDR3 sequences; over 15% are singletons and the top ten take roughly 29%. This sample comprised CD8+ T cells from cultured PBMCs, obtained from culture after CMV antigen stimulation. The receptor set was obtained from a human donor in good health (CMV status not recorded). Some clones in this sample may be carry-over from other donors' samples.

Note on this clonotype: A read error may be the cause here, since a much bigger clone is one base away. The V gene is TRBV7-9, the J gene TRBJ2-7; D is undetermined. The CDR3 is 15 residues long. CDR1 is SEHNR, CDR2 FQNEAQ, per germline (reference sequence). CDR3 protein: CASSPWTFSTYEQHF. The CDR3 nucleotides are TGTGCCAGCAGCCCCTGGACCTTTTCTACCTACGAGCAGCACTTC.

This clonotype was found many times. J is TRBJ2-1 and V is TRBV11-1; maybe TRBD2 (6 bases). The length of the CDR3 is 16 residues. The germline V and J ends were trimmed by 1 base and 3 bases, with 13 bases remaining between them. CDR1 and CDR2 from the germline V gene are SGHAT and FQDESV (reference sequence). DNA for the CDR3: TGTGCCAGCAGCTTAGAGGAGGGATGGAGCTACAATGAGCAGTTCTTC. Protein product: CASSLEEGWSYNEQFF.

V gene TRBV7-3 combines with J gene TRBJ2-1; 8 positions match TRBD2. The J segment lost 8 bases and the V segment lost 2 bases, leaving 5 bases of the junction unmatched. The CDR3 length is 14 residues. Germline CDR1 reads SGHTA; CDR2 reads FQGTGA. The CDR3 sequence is CASSLAGGLDEQFF. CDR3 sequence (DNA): TGTGCCAGCAGCTTAGCGGGAGGCTTGGATGAGCAGTTCTTC.

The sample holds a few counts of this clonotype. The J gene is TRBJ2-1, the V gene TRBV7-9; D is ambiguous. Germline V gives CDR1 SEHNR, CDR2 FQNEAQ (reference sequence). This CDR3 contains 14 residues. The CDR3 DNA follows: TGTACCACCCTGCAGCCAGGCTCCTACAATGAGCAGTTCTTC. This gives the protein CTTLQPGSYNEQFF.

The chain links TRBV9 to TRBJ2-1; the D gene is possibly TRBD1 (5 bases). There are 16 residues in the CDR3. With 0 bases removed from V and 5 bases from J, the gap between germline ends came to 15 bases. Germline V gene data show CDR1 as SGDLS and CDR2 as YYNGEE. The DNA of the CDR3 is TGTGCCAGCAGCGTAGTGGGGCGGAAGTCCCACAATGAGCAGTTCTTC. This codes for CASSVVGRKSHNEQFF.

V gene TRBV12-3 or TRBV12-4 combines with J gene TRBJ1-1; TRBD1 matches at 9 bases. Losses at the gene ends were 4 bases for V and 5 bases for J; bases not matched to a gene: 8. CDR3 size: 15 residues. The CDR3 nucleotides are TGTGCCAGCAGTTCGGAGGGACAGGGATGGACTGAAGCTTTCTTT. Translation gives CASSSEGQGWTEAFF.

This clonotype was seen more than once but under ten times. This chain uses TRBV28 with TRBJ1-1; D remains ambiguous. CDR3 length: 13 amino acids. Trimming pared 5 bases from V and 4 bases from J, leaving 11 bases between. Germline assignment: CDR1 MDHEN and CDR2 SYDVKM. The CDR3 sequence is CASSHLEGTEAFF. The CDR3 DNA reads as TGTGCCAGCAGTCACCTTGAGGGCACTGAAGCTTTCTTT.

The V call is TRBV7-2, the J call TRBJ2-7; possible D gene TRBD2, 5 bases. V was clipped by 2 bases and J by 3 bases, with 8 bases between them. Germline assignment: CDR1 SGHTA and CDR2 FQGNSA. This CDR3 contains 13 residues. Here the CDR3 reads CASSLRRGYEQYF. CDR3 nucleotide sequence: TGTGCCAGCAGCTTACGACGGGGCTACGAGCAGTACTTC.

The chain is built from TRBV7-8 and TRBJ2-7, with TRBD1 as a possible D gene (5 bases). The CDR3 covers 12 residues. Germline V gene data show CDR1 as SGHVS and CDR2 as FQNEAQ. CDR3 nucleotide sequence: TGTGCTTCTACCGGAAGGGGCGACGAGCAGTACTTC. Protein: CASTGRGDEQYF.

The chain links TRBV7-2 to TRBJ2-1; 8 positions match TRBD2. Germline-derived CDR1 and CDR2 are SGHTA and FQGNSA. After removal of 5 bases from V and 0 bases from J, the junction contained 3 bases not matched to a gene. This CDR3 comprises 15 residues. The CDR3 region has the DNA TGTGCCAGCAGCAGGCGGGGGGCCTCCTACAATGAGCAGTTCTTC. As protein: CASSRRGASYNEQFF.